This TCR beta chain is drawn from a study of cytomegalovirus exposure and HLA in healthy donors. The CDR3 runs to 13 residues. Germline assignment: CDR1 LGHNA and CDR2 YNFKEQ. Trimming cost V 1 base and J 8 bases, with 11 bases left between them. The PCR used 60 Vbeta and 13 Jbeta primers. Libraries were prepared by immunoSEQ multiplex PCR; TCRdb keeps only in-frame clonotypes and omits some of them. The table lists approximately 120,000 clones, 73% of them singletons, with 4% to 5.5% in the top ten. About this clone itself: No antigen is known for it.

Study-level results: It was assumed in the presence/absence analyses that sequencing depth was roughly uniform across donors.

The TCR originated in a man in his 60s in good health and CMV-seropositive. The rearrangement joins TRBV4-2 to TRBJ1-2; D unclear. The sequencing sample was made of PBMCs. CDR3 sequence (DNA): TGTGCCAGCAGCCAAGGCGAGGGAGACGGCTACACCTTC. Translating gives CASSQGEGDGYTF.